The rows below give T cell receptor beta chains drawn from one sample of a study of OX40 agonist ivuxolimab in advanced cancers. Some clones are missing from TCRdb's copy, which holds only in-frame ones; the method was immunoSEQ multiplex PCR. This table has 75,000 to 90,000 clones, about 90% appearing once. Sequences were derived from CD4+ or CD8+ T cells sorted from blood, sampled in a trial of the OX40 agonist ivuxolimab. The receptors were gathered from an adult with an advanced solid tumor such as melanoma, head and neck, liver or kidney cancer. The CDR3 runs from the conserved cysteine through the conserved F or W. D genes are given only for firm matches. A clone size is listed for some rows: how often the clone was seen (once, few, many), or a class if it is expanded.

V,D,J,size,CDR3,DNA
TRBV15,TRBD1,TRBJ2-1,NA,CATRDRGRNEQFF,TGTGCCACCAGGGACAGGGGGCGCAATGAGCAGTTCTTC
TRBV4-1,TRBD2,TRBJ2-1,NA,CASSHPAGGSDEQFF,TGCGCCAGCAGCCACCCAGCGGGGGGTTCTGATGAGCAGTTCTTC
TRBV28,NA,TRBJ2-2,NA,CASSFRVGGELFF,TGTGCCAGCAGTTTCAGGGTCGGCGGGGAGCTGTTTTTT
TRBV9,NA,TRBJ1-5,NA,CASSVGGSSNQPQHF,TGTGCCAGCAGCGTAGGGGGGTCAAGCAATCAGCCCCAGCATTTT
TRBV2,NA,TRBJ1-2,NA,CASSDSVESDWGYTF,TGTGCCAGCAGTGATTCCGTCGAATCCGATTGGGGCTACACCTTC
TRBV6-5,TRBD1,TRBJ1-1,NA,CASSFQQGAGTEAFF,TGTGCCAGCAGTTTTCAACAGGGGGCTGGCACTGAAGCTTTCTTT
TRBV6-5,NA,TRBJ2-7,NA,CASSIGQSSYEQYF,TGTGCCAGCAGTATCGGACAGAGCTCCTACGAGCAGTACTTC
TRBV28,NA,TRBJ2-2,NA,CASSFTGELFF,TGTGCCAGCAGTTTCACCGGGGAGCTGTTTTTT
TRBV30,NA,TRBJ2-4,once,CAWSVNGRNIQYF,TGTGCCTGGAGTGTAAACGGGCGGAACATTCAGTACTTC
TRBV30,NA,TRBJ2-4,NA,CAWSVSVRRDIQYF,TGTGCCTGGAGTGTATCGGTCAGGCGGGACATTCAGTACTTC
TRBV5-1,TRBD2,TRBJ2-7,NA,CASSPAASGGPGQYF,TGCGCCAGCAGCCCGGCCGCTAGCGGGGGGCCTGGGCAGTACTTC
TRBV5-1,NA,TRBJ2-1,medium-sized,CASSFTIDNEQFF,TGCGCCAGCAGCTTTACAATAGACAATGAGCAGTTCTTC
TRBV28,NA,TRBJ2-5,NA,CASSSGLGQETQYF,TGTGCCAGCAGTTCTGGACTTGGCCAAGAGACCCAGTACTTC
TRBV27,TRBD2,TRBJ2-7,NA,CASSLAAGDFYEQYF,TGTGCCAGCAGTTTAGCTGCGGGGGACTTCTACGAGCAGTACTTC
TRBV4-3,NA,TRBJ2-3,NA,CASSQDLYTPIGSPADTQYF,TGCGCCAGCAGCCAAGATTTGTATACGCCCATCGGGTCCCCTGCAGATACGCAGTATTTT
TRBV25-1,TRBD1,TRBJ2-1,NA,CASSEYGTGEEQFF,TGTGCCAGCAGTGAATACGGTACAGGGGAAGAGCAGTTCTTC
TRBV9,TRBD1,TRBJ1-3,once,CASSVSRAGGIGNTIYF,TGTGCCAGCAGCGTCAGTAGAGCAGGGGGCATCGGAAACACCATATATTTT
TRBV30,NA,TRBJ1-4,NA,CAWSVAGEKLFF,TGTGCCTGGAGTGTAGCGGGGGAAAAACTGTTTTTT
TRBV21-1,NA,TRBJ2-3,NA,CASSKDLRGAKDTQYF,TGTGCCAGCAGCAAAGACCTTCGGGGGGCTAAAGATACGCAGTATTTT
TRBV2,NA,TRBJ2-1,NA,CATTPAGSYNEQFF,TGTGCCACGACACCCGCGGGCTCCTACAATGAGCAGTTCTTC
TRBV28,NA,TRBJ1-2,NA,CASSLIAGAGYGYTF,TGTGCCAGCAGTTTAATCGCAGGGGCGGGGTATGGCTACACCTTC
TRBV15,NA,TRBJ1-1,NA,CATSRETNTEAFF,TGTGCCACCAGCAGAGAGACGAACACTGAAGCTTTCTTT
TRBV30,TRBD1,TRBJ1-3,NA,CAWIGQGAFFSGNTIYF,TGTGCCTGGATCGGGCAGGGGGCTTTTTTCTCTGGAAACACCATATATTTT
TRBV6-5,NA,TRBJ1-6,NA,CASSYSGGWGNSPLHF,TGTGCCAGCAGTTACTCTGGGGGTTGGGGTAATTCACCCCTCCACTTT
TRBV7-7,NA,TRBJ1-1,few,CASSAYMNTEAFF,TGTGCTAGCAGCGCTTACATGAACACTGAAGCTTTCTTT
TRBV30,NA,TRBJ1-1,NA,CAWSGEGNTEAFF,TGTGCCTGGAGTGGAGAGGGGAACACTGAAGCTTTCTTT
TRBV30,TRBD2,TRBJ2-1,NA,CAWTGLAGGSHNEQFF,TGTGCCTGGACGGGACTAGCGGGAGGGTCTCACAATGAGCAGTTCTTC
TRBV30,NA,TRBJ1-3,once,CAWSVQHLSGNTIYF,TGTGCCTGGAGTGTACAGCATCTTTCTGGAAACACCATATATTTT